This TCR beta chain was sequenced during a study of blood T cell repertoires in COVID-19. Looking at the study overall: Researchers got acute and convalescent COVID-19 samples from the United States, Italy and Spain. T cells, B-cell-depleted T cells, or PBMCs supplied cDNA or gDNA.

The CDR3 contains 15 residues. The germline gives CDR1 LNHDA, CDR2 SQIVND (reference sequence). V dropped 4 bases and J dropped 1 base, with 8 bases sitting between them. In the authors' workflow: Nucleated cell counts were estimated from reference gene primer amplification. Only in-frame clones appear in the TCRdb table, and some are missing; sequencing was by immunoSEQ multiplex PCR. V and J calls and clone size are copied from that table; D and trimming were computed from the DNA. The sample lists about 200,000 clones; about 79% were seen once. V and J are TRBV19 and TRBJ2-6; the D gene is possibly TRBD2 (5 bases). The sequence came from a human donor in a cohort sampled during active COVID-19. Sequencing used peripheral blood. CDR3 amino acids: CASSTGLSGANVLTF. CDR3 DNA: TGTGCCAGTAGTACAGGACTGTCTGGGGCCAACGTCCTGACTTTC.